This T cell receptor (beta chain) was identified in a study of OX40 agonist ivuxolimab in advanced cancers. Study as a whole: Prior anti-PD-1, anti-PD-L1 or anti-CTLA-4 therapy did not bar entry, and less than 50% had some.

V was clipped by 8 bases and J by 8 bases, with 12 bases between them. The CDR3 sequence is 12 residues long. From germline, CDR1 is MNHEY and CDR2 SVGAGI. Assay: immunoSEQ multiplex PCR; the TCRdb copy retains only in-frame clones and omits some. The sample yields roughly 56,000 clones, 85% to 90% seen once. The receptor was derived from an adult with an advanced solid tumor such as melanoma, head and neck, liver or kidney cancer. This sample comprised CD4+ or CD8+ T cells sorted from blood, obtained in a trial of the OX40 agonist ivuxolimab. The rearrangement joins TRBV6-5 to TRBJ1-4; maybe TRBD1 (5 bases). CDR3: CASGGSKEKLFF. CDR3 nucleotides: TGTGCCAGCGGGGGGAGTAAGGAAAAACTGTTTTTT.